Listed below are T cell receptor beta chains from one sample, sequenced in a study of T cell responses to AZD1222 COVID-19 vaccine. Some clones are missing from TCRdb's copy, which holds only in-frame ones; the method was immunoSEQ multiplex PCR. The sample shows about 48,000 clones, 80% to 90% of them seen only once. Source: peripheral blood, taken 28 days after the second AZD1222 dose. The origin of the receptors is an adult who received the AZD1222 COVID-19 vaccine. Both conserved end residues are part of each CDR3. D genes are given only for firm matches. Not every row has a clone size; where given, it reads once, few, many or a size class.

cdr3_nt: TGTGCCAGCAGCTTAGACAGGTGGAATCAGCCCCAGCATTTT
cdr3_aa: CASSLDRWNQPQHF
v_call: TRBV11-2
d_call: NA
j_call: TRBJ1-5
clone_size: NA

cdr3_nt: TGTGCCAGCAGCTCGAGCGGGAGTCCCTACAATGAGCAGTTCTTC
cdr3_aa: CASSSSGSPYNEQFF
v_call: TRBV9
d_call: TRBD2
j_call: TRBJ2-1
clone_size: few

cdr3_nt: TGTGCCAGCAGCCCACTACAGGGAACCCTTAGCTCTGGGGCCAACGTCCTGACTTTC
cdr3_aa: CASSPLQGTLSSGANVLTF
v_call: TRBV5-6
d_call: NA
j_call: TRBJ2-6
clone_size: NA

cdr3_nt: TGTGCCAGCTCACCACCGGCCGCGGAGGGGGGCTACACCTTC
cdr3_aa: CASSPPAAEGGYTF
v_call: TRBV18
d_call: NA
j_call: TRBJ1-2
clone_size: NA

cdr3_nt: TGCAGCGTTGTGCGGGAGTCAACAGATACGCAGTATTTT
cdr3_aa: CSVVRESTDTQYF
v_call: TRBV29-1
d_call: TRBD2
j_call: TRBJ2-3
clone_size: NA

cdr3_nt: TGCGCCAGCAGCCGCGGGGAGGACGGGACCCGTAGCACAGATACGCAGTATTTT
cdr3_aa: CASSRGEDGTRSTDTQYF
v_call: TRBV4-1
d_call: NA
j_call: TRBJ2-3
clone_size: NA

cdr3_nt: TGTGCCAGCAGTAAAATGGGGGCGCTGTCCTACAATGAGCAGTTCTTC
cdr3_aa: CASSKMGALSYNEQFF
v_call: TRBV27
d_call: NA
j_call: TRBJ2-1
clone_size: NA

cdr3_nt: TGCAGTGCTAGTCTCTTGACTAGCGGGGGCCTACTTATGTTTTACAATGAGCAGTTCTTC
cdr3_aa: CSASLLTSGGLLMFYNEQFF
v_call: TRBV20-1
d_call: TRBD2
j_call: TRBJ2-1
clone_size: NA

cdr3_nt: TGTGCCAGCAGCTTAAGGTCAGGGGTCACCGGGGAGCTGTTTTTT
cdr3_aa: CASSLRSGVTGELFF
v_call: TRBV7-3
d_call: NA
j_call: TRBJ2-2
clone_size: once

cdr3_nt: TGTGCCAGCAGCTTAAGTCACGAGCAGTACTTC
cdr3_aa: CASSLSHEQYF
v_call: TRBV11-3
d_call: NA
j_call: TRBJ2-7
clone_size: NA

cdr3_nt: TGCGCCAGCAGCTTGGGCGCTAATGAAAAACTGTTTTTT
cdr3_aa: CASSLGANEKLFF
v_call: TRBV5-1
d_call: NA
j_call: TRBJ1-4
clone_size: once

cdr3_nt: TGCGCCAGCAGCTTGGGGACTAGCGGACGCACAGATACGCAGTATTTT
cdr3_aa: CASSLGTSGRTDTQYF
v_call: TRBV5-1
d_call: TRBD2
j_call: TRBJ2-3
clone_size: NA

cdr3_nt: TGCAGCGTGGCTGGGACAGGGTACGAGCAGTACTTC
cdr3_aa: CSVAGTGYEQYF
v_call: TRBV29-1
d_call: TRBD1
j_call: TRBJ2-7
clone_size: few

cdr3_nt: TGTGCATCAGGGCGGGAGGTCCGCACCGGGGAGCTGTTTTTT
cdr3_aa: CASGREVRTGELFF
v_call: TRBV3-1/TRBV3-2
d_call: TRBD2
j_call: TRBJ2-2
clone_size: few

cdr3_nt: TGTGCCAGTAGTCCACCAGGGACACAAAACATTCAGTACTTC
cdr3_aa: CASSPPGTQNIQYF
v_call: TRBV19
d_call: NA
j_call: TRBJ2-4
clone_size: NA

cdr3_nt: TGTGCCAGCAAACCCGGGACAGTAGGGCGGGAGGGCTACACCTTC
cdr3_aa: CASKPGTVGREGYTF
v_call: TRBV28
d_call: TRBD1
j_call: TRBJ1-2
clone_size: once

cdr3_nt: TGTGCCAGCAGTCATGCGAGGTCCCTCTCCTACGAGCAGTACTTC
cdr3_aa: CASSHARSLSYEQYF
v_call: TRBV11-3
d_call: NA
j_call: TRBJ2-7
clone_size: NA

cdr3_nt: TGTGCCAGCAGCTTAGAAGGTGGGGGAAACACCATATATTTT
cdr3_aa: CASSLEGGGNTIYF
v_call: TRBV7-9
d_call: NA
j_call: TRBJ1-3
clone_size: NA

cdr3_nt: TGTGCCAGCAGCTTAGTAGTAGGCGGGAGCCTCTACGAGCAGTACTTC
cdr3_aa: CASSLVVGGSLYEQYF
v_call: TRBV7-2
d_call: TRBD2
j_call: TRBJ2-7
clone_size: NA

cdr3_nt: TGTGCCAGTAGGGACAGGGGCGCGGTGAACACTGAAGCTTTCTTT
cdr3_aa: CASRDRGAVNTEAFF
v_call: TRBV19
d_call: TRBD1
j_call: TRBJ1-1
clone_size: NA

cdr3_nt: TGTGCCAGCAGCTTAGCAGGGCCCAACGACGAGCAGTACTTC
cdr3_aa: CASSLAGPNDEQYF
v_call: TRBV7-6
d_call: NA
j_call: TRBJ2-7
clone_size: NA

cdr3_nt: TGTGCCAGCAAAAAGGGAGTCTGGGAGACCCAGTACTTC
cdr3_aa: CASKKGVWETQYF
v_call: TRBV12-3/TRBV12-4
d_call: NA
j_call: TRBJ2-5
clone_size: NA

cdr3_nt: TGTGCCAGCAGAACAAGTAGGGGGGATAGGAACACTGAAGCTTTCTTT
cdr3_aa: CASRTSRGDRNTEAFF
v_call: TRBV7-8
d_call: NA
j_call: TRBJ1-1
clone_size: NA

cdr3_nt: TGTGCCAGCAGTCGGGACAGGGGGAATTCACCCCTCCACTTT
cdr3_aa: CASSRDRGNSPLHF
v_call: TRBV5-6
d_call: TRBD1
j_call: TRBJ1-6
clone_size: NA

cdr3_nt: TGTGCCAGCAATCCCCGGACAGGGAAGGGCGAAAAACTGTTTTTT
cdr3_aa: CASNPRTGKGEKLFF
v_call: TRBV28
d_call: TRBD1
j_call: TRBJ1-4
clone_size: NA

cdr3_nt: TGTGCCAGCAGTCTCGGCAGGGTGAACACTGAAGCTTTCTTT
cdr3_aa: CASSLGRVNTEAFF
v_call: TRBV6-5
d_call: NA
j_call: TRBJ1-1
clone_size: NA

cdr3_nt: TGTGCCAGCAGCGTTCTATCTGCCGGGACAGGGTTTGCCGGGGAGCTGTTTTTT
cdr3_aa: CASSVLSAGTGFAGELFF
v_call: TRBV9
d_call: TRBD1
j_call: TRBJ2-2
clone_size: NA

cdr3_nt: TGTGCCAGCAGCCTCGGGTTGGTCTCCACAGATACGCAGTATTTT
cdr3_aa: CASSLGLVSTDTQYF
v_call: TRBV6-5
d_call: NA
j_call: TRBJ2-3
clone_size: NA

cdr3_nt: TGTGCCTGGGGAAGACAGGGACGAGAGACCCAGTACTTC
cdr3_aa: CAWGRQGRETQYF
v_call: TRBV30
d_call: TRBD1
j_call: TRBJ2-5
clone_size: NA

cdr3_nt: TGTGCCAGCAGCCCCACCCCTAGCAGCTCCTACGAGCAGTACTTC
cdr3_aa: CASSPTPSSSYEQYF
v_call: TRBV7-2
d_call: NA
j_call: TRBJ2-7
clone_size: NA

cdr3_nt: TGTGCCAGCAGTTTATTTGGATTTGGTCGACTAGTTGGGCCCAATGAGCAGTTCTTC
cdr3_aa: CASSLFGFGRLVGPNEQFF
v_call: TRBV28
d_call: NA
j_call: TRBJ2-1
clone_size: NA

cdr3_nt: TGTGCCAGCAGCTTCGGCGAGGGTCAGCCCCAGCATTTT
cdr3_aa: CASSFGEGQPQHF
v_call: TRBV7-9
d_call: NA
j_call: TRBJ1-5
clone_size: NA

cdr3_nt: TGTGCCAGCACCCAGACAGATCAAGAGACCCAGTACTTC
cdr3_aa: CASTQTDQETQYF
v_call: TRBV6-5
d_call: NA
j_call: TRBJ2-5
clone_size: NA

cdr3_nt: TGTGCCAGCAGAGACTACCTTAGCACAGATACGCAGTATTTT
cdr3_aa: CASRDYLSTDTQYF
v_call: TRBV11-3
d_call: NA
j_call: TRBJ2-3
clone_size: NA

cdr3_nt: TGTGCCATCAGTGAGTCCGCCGGGACAGGGGGCGGTTACGAGCAGTACTTC
cdr3_aa: CAISESAGTGGGYEQYF
v_call: TRBV10-3
d_call: TRBD1
j_call: TRBJ2-7
clone_size: few

cdr3_nt: TGTGCCAGCAGTTTGTTCGGGGAGCTGTTTTTT
cdr3_aa: CASSLFGELFF
v_call: TRBV6-2/TRBV6-3
d_call: NA
j_call: TRBJ2-2
clone_size: NA

cdr3_nt: TGTGCCAGCAGTGAAGGGGGGAACTATGGCTACACCTTC
cdr3_aa: CASSEGGNYGYTF
v_call: TRBV11-3
d_call: NA
j_call: TRBJ1-2
clone_size: NA

cdr3_nt: TGTGCCAGCAGCCCGCTCGGGACCTATAGCAATCAGCCCCAGCATTTT
cdr3_aa: CASSPLGTYSNQPQHF
v_call: TRBV27
d_call: NA
j_call: TRBJ1-5
clone_size: few

cdr3_nt: TGTGCCAGCAGTTTCATAAATTCACCCCTCCACTTT
cdr3_aa: CASSFINSPLHF
v_call: TRBV6-5
d_call: NA
j_call: TRBJ1-6
clone_size: NA

cdr3_nt: TGCGCCAGCAGCTTGAAAGAGGCTAGCCGCCGCGATGAGCAGTTCTTC
cdr3_aa: CASSLKEASRRDEQFF
v_call: TRBV5-1
d_call: NA
j_call: TRBJ2-1
clone_size: NA

cdr3_nt: TGTGCCAGCAGCTTCCACTTCGGGAAGGGGGCAGATACGCAGTATTTT
cdr3_aa: CASSFHFGKGADTQYF
v_call: TRBV7-3
d_call: NA
j_call: TRBJ2-3
clone_size: NA

cdr3_nt: TGTGCCAGCAGCCCAGGGGGCGGCGCAGATACGCAGTATTTT
cdr3_aa: CASSPGGGADTQYF
v_call: TRBV7-2
d_call: TRBD1
j_call: TRBJ2-3
clone_size: few

cdr3_nt: TGCGCCAGCAGCCAAGATGGCCCGACCCGCGCTTTCTTT
cdr3_aa: CASSQDGPTRAFF
v_call: TRBV4-1
d_call: NA
j_call: TRBJ1-1
clone_size: NA

cdr3_nt: TGTGCCAGCACCCCAGGGGGGGGGCAAGAGACCCAGTACTTC
cdr3_aa: CASTPGGGQETQYF
v_call: TRBV7-2
d_call: NA
j_call: TRBJ2-5
clone_size: NA

cdr3_nt: TGCGCCAGCAGGGACAGGGCGGTGTCCGGGGAGCTGTTTTTT
cdr3_aa: CASRDRAVSGELFF
v_call: TRBV10-2
d_call: TRBD1
j_call: TRBJ2-2
clone_size: NA

cdr3_nt: TGTGCCAGCAGTGAAGGAAGGGACAGGGGTGGCTACACCTTC
cdr3_aa: CASSEGRDRGGYTF
v_call: TRBV2
d_call: TRBD1
j_call: TRBJ1-2
clone_size: NA